This T cell receptor (beta chain) was observed in a study of T cells in localized non-small cell lung cancer. Data came from immunoSEQ multiplex PCR; TCRdb stores just in-frame clones and leaves some out. The sample holds about 59,000 clones, 70% to 90% seen once. The CDR3 extends over 16 amino acids. V was clipped by 2 bases and J by 6 bases; unmatched bases: 9. In germline, CDR1 is MNHNY, CDR2 SVGAGI (reference sequence). The study's findings and limits: One tumor region alone was sequenced, and heterogeneity therefore remains possible. Uninvolved adjacent lung, not tumor, had the highest T cell clonality.

Notes on this clone: The antigen is undetermined.

Sequencing was performed on peripheral blood, taken before any cancer treatment. The chain has TRBV6-6 and TRBJ2-2, with 7 bases identical to TRBD2. The TCR was taken from a man between 40 and 70 years old with stage I squamous cell lung carcinoma. The CDR3 is CASSYAWEGTPGELFF. CDR3 nucleotides: TGTGCCAGCAGTTACGCGTGGGAGGGGACCCCCGGGGAGCTGTTTTTT.